The 23 T cell receptor beta chains presented below share a single source sample, sequenced in a study of identical twins. TCRdb reprocessed the 5' RACE reads with MiXCR, giving one entry per CDR3 protein. In the table there are around 680,000 distinct CDR3 sequences, 8.5% to 9% of which are singletons. These same data were also listed under a study on yellow fever vaccine responses in identical twins.

Material: PBMCs. All receptors come from a woman aged 18-30 years in good health.

Many counts were recorded for this clonotype. This chain joins TRBV3-1 and TRBJ1-1; D is unresolved. Germline CDR1 reads LGHDT; CDR2 reads YNNKEL (reference sequence). CDR3 length: 13 residues. Between the trimmed V and J ends, which lost 5 bases and 11 bases, there was a span of 18 bases. Here the CDR3 reads CASSYGPPRKAFF. CDR3 sequence (DNA): TGTGCCAGCAGCTACGGACCCCCCCGGAAGGCTTTCTTT.

This clonotype was detected only a few times. The chain has TRBV29-1 and TRBJ2-7; D remains unclear. The CDR3 is 16 residues long. Germline loops: CDR1 SQVTM, CDR2 ANQGSEA. Trimming left V 4 bases short and J 2 bases short, with 21 bases between. The CDR3 region is CSVVHIGRRLTYEQYF. CDR3 coding DNA: TGCAGCGTTGTTCATATAGGGCGGCGCCTCACCTACGAGCAGTACTTC.

The chain recombines TRBV20-1 with TRBJ2-1; tentatively, D is TRBD2 (5 bases). Per the germline V gene, CDR1 is DFQATT and CDR2 is SNEGSKA (reference sequence). The V end lost 2 bases, the J end lost 5 bases, and 25 bases lay between the germline ends. The CDR3 is made up of 18 amino acids. The CDR3 DNA is TGCAGTGCTAGATCTTCGAGCGGTGGCGGTAACGGTAACAATGAGCAGTTCTTC. Protein product: CSARSSSGGGNGNNEQFF.

V and J are TRBV20-1 and TRBJ2-3; D assignment may be TRBD1 or TRBD2 (6 bases each). CDR3 length: 13 amino acids. V gave up 7 bases and J gave up 2 bases, with 13 bases separating them. CDR1 and CDR2 from the germline V gene are DFQATT and SNEGSKA (reference sequence). CDR3 sequence: CSDAGEATDTQYF. CDR3 DNA: TGCAGTGACGCAGGGGAGGCCACAGATACGCAGTATTTT.

This chain links TRBV30 with TRBJ2-1; 10 bases line up with TRBD1. With V trimmed by 1 base and J by 7 bases, 4 bases remained unmatched. CDR1 is GTSNPN and CDR2 is SVGIG in the germline V gene (reference sequence). The CDR3 is 14 amino acids. In nucleotides, the CDR3 is TGTGCCTGGAGTGCCGGACAGGGGGTAAATGAGCAGTTCTTC. It is translated as CAWSAGQGVNEQFF. The full variable domain, in which reference TRBV30 and TRBJ2-1 provide the parts outside the CDR3, is SQTIHQWPATLVQPVGSPLSLECTVEGTSNPNLYWYRQAAGRGLQLLFYSVGIGQISSEVPQNLSASRPQDRQFILSSKKLLLSDSGFYLCAWSAGQGVNEQFFGPGTRLTVL.

There are a few counts of this clonotype. The CDR3 DNA is TGTGCCAGCCGTACACAGGCTTACACCGGGGAGCTGTTTTTT. It encodes CASRTQAYTGELFF. V usage is TRBV2 and J usage is TRBJ2-2; D is possibly TRBD1 (5 bases). CDR1 and CDR2 (germline): SNHLY, FYNNEI. Trimming removed 8 bases from V and 3 bases from J, with 13 bases in between. This CDR3 is 14 amino acids long.

The rearrangement uses TRBV20-1 and TRBJ2-1; 10 nucleotides align to TRBD2. CDR1 is DFQATT and CDR2 is SNEGSKA in the germline V gene (reference sequence). V lost 5 bases, J lost 2 bases, and 12 bases stayed unmatched. This CDR3 has 17 amino acids. CDR3 loop: CSAPKPGTSVTYNEQFF. The CDR3 coding sequence is TGCAGTGCTCCGAAACCAGGGACTAGCGTCACCTACAATGAGCAGTTCTTC.

The chain combines TRBV5-5 with TRBJ2-7; a possible D gene is TRBD1 (7 bases). CDR1 and CDR2 from the germline V gene are SGHKS and YYEKEE (reference sequence). V dropped 3 bases and J dropped 5 bases, with 15 bases sitting between them. The CDR3 extends over 14 amino acids. The CDR3: CASSSRQGGNEQYF. DNA for the CDR3: TGTGCCAGCAGCTCCAGACAGGGAGGCAACGAGCAGTACTTC.

This clonotype occurred a few times. This chain uses TRBV25-1 with TRBJ1-5; D is possibly TRBD1 (5 bases). The CDR3 runs to 14 residues. The V end was cut by 2 bases, the J end by 4 bases, with 9 bases between. Germline values: CDR1 MGHDK, CDR2 SYGVNS. DNA for the CDR3: TGTGCCAGCAGTGAACAGGGCACAAATCAGCCCCAGCATTTT. Its protein is CASSEQGTNQPQHF.

In its sample, this clonotype was seen a few times. This sequence joins TRBV6-1 and TRBJ2-1, with D perhaps given as TRBD1 or TRBD2 (6 bases each). Germline loops: CDR1 MNHNS, CDR2 SASEGT. Trimming removed 8 bases from V and 0 bases from J, with 11 bases in between. The CDR3 extends over 14 amino acids. CDR3 region: CASLGGPSYNEQFF. As DNA, the CDR3 is TGTGCCAGCCTCGGGGGCCCCTCCTACAATGAGCAGTTCTTC.

This clonotype has at least ten counts. This chain uses TRBV7-9 with TRBJ2-1, with D uncertain. This CDR3 contains 13 residues. V lost 6 bases, J lost 7 bases, and 13 bases lay in between. Germline loops: CDR1 SEHNR, CDR2 FQNEAQ (reference sequence). The CDR3 is CASSFAGMNEQFF. CDR3 in DNA: TGTGCCAGCAGTTTCGCTGGGATGAATGAGCAGTTCTTC.

The chain links TRBV3-1 to TRBJ2-1; 15 bases match TRBD2. The CDR3 length is 19 residues. V lost 0 bases and J lost 1; bases outside the gene matches: 4. Looked up from germline, CDR1 is LGHDT and CDR2 is YNNKEL (reference sequence). CDR3 nucleotides: TGTGCCAGCAGCCAAGAAGGGACTAGCGGGGGGCGATCCTACAATGAGCAGTTCTTC. Translating gives CASSQEGTSGGRSYNEQFF.

The J gene is TRBJ2-1, the V gene TRBV20-1, with unresolved D. Germline CDR1 reads DFQATT; CDR2 reads SNEGSKA (reference sequence). Trimming pared 7 bases from V and 5 bases from J, leaving 9 bases between. This CDR3 spans 11 amino acids. For the CDR3, the DNA is TGCAGTGTGTTTAGGAACAATGAGCAGTTCTTC. Translation gives CSVFRNNEQFF.

The table lists this clonotype with a few counts. CDR3 DNA: TGTGCCAGCACCTCTGAGCAGTTCTTC. Encoded protein: CASTSEQFF. This sequence joins TRBV6-2 or TRBV6-3 and TRBJ2-1; D remains unclear. CDR1 and CDR2 (germline): MNHEY, SVGEGT. The CDR3 contains 9 residues. Trimming cost V 7 bases and J 9 bases, with 4 bases left between them.

This chain uses TRBV25-1 with TRBJ1-5; no firm D call. V lost 3 bases, J lost 0 bases, and 6 bases lay in between. Germline CDR1 and CDR2: MGHDK and SYGVNS. The CDR3 sequence is 14 residues long. The CDR3 here is CASSDPGSNQPQHF. DNA of the CDR3: TGTGCCAGCAGTGACCCCGGTAGCAATCAGCCCCAGCATTTT.

This clonotype was counted ten times or more. The CDR3: CASSLAESANYGYTF. In DNA, the CDR3 is TGTGCCAGCAGTTTAGCCGAGTCGGCTAACTATGGCTACACCTTC. This chain joins TRBV12-3 or TRBV12-4 and TRBJ1-2; no reliable D call. The CDR3 extends over 15 amino acids. The V end lost 0 bases, the J end lost 0 bases, and 8 bases lay between the germline ends.

This clonotype was counted a few times. The chain couples TRBV7-2 to TRBJ2-2; D uncertain. Germline CDR1 and CDR2: SGHTA and FQGNSA. V was trimmed by 0 bases and J by 9 bases, leaving 5 bases between them. The CDR3 runs to 12 residues. This CDR3 reads CASSLAWRELFF. The CDR3 DNA sequence: TGTGCCAGCAGCTTAGCTTGGCGGGAGCTGTTTTTT.

This clonotype was recorded at least ten times. This chain links TRBV7-9 with TRBJ2-1, with 9 bases fitting TRBD1. The CDR3 contains 16 residues. V lost 6 bases to trimming and J lost 5 bases; unmatched junction nucleotides: 11. The germline V gene encodes CDR1 SEHNR and CDR2 FQNEAQ (reference sequence). DNA for the CDR3: TGTGCCAGCAGACACGAGGGGACAGGGATCAACAATGAGCAGTTCTTC. It specifies CASRHEGTGINNEQFF.

A few counts support this clonotype. The chain employs TRBV5-5 and TRBJ2-3; a possible D gene is TRBD1 (6 bases). The V and J ends lost 1 base and 4 bases respectively, with 10 bases between them. The germline CDR1 and CDR2 sequences are SGHKS and YYEKEE (reference sequence). CDR3 length equals 14 residues. The CDR3 loop is CASSLYRTADTQYF. The CDR3 DNA is TGTGCCAGCAGCTTGTATCGGACAGCAGATACGCAGTATTTT.

In its sample, this clonotype was seen many times. The J gene is TRBJ2-1, the V gene TRBV29-1; 11 bases map to TRBD2. CDR1 and CDR2 (germline): SQVTM, ANQGSEA. J was trimmed by 4 bases and V by 1 base; bases with no gene match: 15. The CDR3 length is 19 residues. The CDR3 bases are TGCAGCGTTGAAGGTCTCTGGCTAGCGGGAGGAATCGGGTACAATGAGCAGTTCTTC. The encoded protein is CSVEGLWLAGGIGYNEQFF.

This clonotype appeared a few times. This sequence joins TRBV20-1 and TRBJ1-1; a weak D match, TRBD1 (5 bases). V lost 1 base to trimming and J lost 0 bases, with 12 bases between them. CDR1 and CDR2 (germline): DFQATT, SNEGSKA (reference sequence). This CDR3 comprises 15 residues. CDR3 in amino acids: CSARGAGSLNTEAFF. CDR3 nucleotide sequence: TGCAGTGCTAGAGGCGCAGGGTCCTTGAACACTGAAGCTTTCTTT.

The chain recombines TRBV14 with TRBJ2-1, with 8 bases fitting TRBD2. CDR1 is SGHDN and CDR2 is FVKESK in the germline V gene. This CDR3 is 15 amino acids long. V was clipped by 5 bases and J by 6 bases; unmatched bases: 9. The CDR3 spells CASSARGLVINEQFF. The DNA for the CDR3 is TGTGCCAGCAGCGCACGGGGACTAGTTATCAATGAGCAGTTCTTC.

This clonotype turned up a few times. The rearrangement uses TRBV7-9 and TRBJ2-6, with D perhaps matching TRBD2 (5 bases). Per the germline V gene, CDR1 is SEHNR and CDR2 is FQNEAQ (reference sequence). This CDR3 region has 17 residues. V was pared by 2 bases and J by 0 bases, with 11 bases between. The CDR3 spells CASSLRFGNSGANVLTF. In nucleotides, the CDR3 is TGTGCCAGCAGCTTAAGGTTCGGGAACTCTGGGGCCAACGTCCTGACTTTC.